Below, 15 T cell receptor beta chains from the same sample are listed, as sequenced in a study of T cell responses to AZD1222 COVID-19 vaccine. The method was immunoSEQ multiplex PCR; TCRdb's version includes in-frame clones alone and lacks a portion of them. This repertoire shows around 140,000 clones, nearly 90% found once; its top ten account for about 5%. Source: peripheral blood, taken on day 0 of AZD1222 vaccination. The source of these receptors is an adult in good health.

Worth noting for this clone: A junction end diverges from the germline sequence, so it may reflect a read error. The chain is built from TRBV29-1 and TRBJ2-3, with 8 bases aligning to TRBD1. Germline assignment: CDR1 SQVTM and CDR2 ANQGSEA. CDR3 size: 13 residues. CDR3 protein: CSVIGQGTDTQYF. The CDR3 region has the DNA TGCAGCGTTATAGGACAGGGCACGGATACGCAGTATTTT.

This chain connects TRBV4-2 to TRBJ2-5, with 7 bases matching TRBD1. The CDR3 is made up of 14 amino acids. V was pared by 2 bases and J by 2 bases, with 2 bases of the junction left unmatched. Germline V gives CDR1 LGHNA, CDR2 YNFKEQ. CDR3 loop: CASSQTGQQETQYF. CDR3 nucleotides: TGTGCCAGCAGCCAAACGGGACAGCAAGAGACCCAGTACTTC.

The rearrangement links TRBV7-3 to TRBJ2-4; D gene ambiguous. Trimming took 2 bases from V and 6 from J, leaving 8 bases between them. Per germline, CDR1 SGHTA and CDR2 FQGTGA. This CDR3 is 13 amino acids long. The CDR3 DNA sequence: TGTGCCAGCAGCTTATCTGCTGGAAACATTCAGTACTTC. Protein: CASSLSAGNIQYF.

The rearrangement links TRBV28 to TRBJ2-1; unclear D gene. The CDR3 covers 12 residues. The germline CDR1 and CDR2 sequences are MDHEN and SYDVKM. With 2 bases removed from V and 8 bases from J, the gap between germline ends came to 7 bases. This chain's CDR3 is CASSLTPHEQFF. The CDR3 DNA reads TGTGCCAGCAGTTTAACCCCCCATGAGCAGTTCTTC. The full variable domain, with the rest looked up from reference TRBV28 and TRBJ2-1, is DVKVTQSSRYLVKRTGEKVFLECVQDMDHENMFWYRQDPGLGLRLIYFSYDVKMKEKGDIPEGYSVSREKKERFSLILESASTNQTSMYLCASSLTPHEQFFGPGTRLTVL.

The sample holds a few counts of this clone. The chain uses TRBV12-3 or TRBV12-4 and TRBJ1-2; TRBD1 aligns across 7 bases. The CDR3 totals 13 residues. The V segment lost 5 bases and the J segment 3 bases; nucleotides outside the gene matches: 3. CDR3: CASSPGTDYGYTF. Written as DNA, the CDR3 is TGTGCCAGCAGTCCCGGGACAGACTATGGCTACACCTTC.

The chain is built from TRBV6-6 and TRBJ2-3; 7 bases fit TRBD2. Trimming cost V 0 bases and J 4 bases; bases outside gene matches: 7. Germline-derived CDR1 and CDR2 are MNHNY and SVGAGI (reference sequence). The CDR3 is 16 amino acids. The CDR3 sequence: CASSYSSSGYSDTQYF. CDR3 DNA sequence: TGTGCCAGCAGTTACTCATCTAGCGGTTATTCAGATACGCAGTATTTT.

The DNA for the CDR3 is TGTGCCAGCAGTCAGTGGCCTCAGCCCCAGCATTTT. As protein: CASSQWPQPQHF. This chain uses TRBV6-2 or TRBV6-3 with TRBJ1-5; D is uncertain. The CDR3 contains 12 residues. Germline values: CDR1 MNHEY, CDR2 SVGEGT. Trimming left V 5 bases short and J 6 bases short, with 8 bases between.

The chain uses TRBV5-1 and TRBJ2-1; 14 nucleotides align to TRBD2. CDR3 length equals 16 residues. CDR1 and CDR2 from the germline V gene are SGHRS and YFSETQ. The J segment lost 7 bases and the V segment lost 2 bases, leaving 5 bases of the junction unmatched. The CDR3 sequence: CASSFGTSGSGNEQFF. In DNA form, the CDR3 reads TGCGCCAGCAGCTTCGGGACTAGCGGGAGCGGGAATGAGCAGTTCTTC.

The chain joins TRBV6-5 to TRBJ1-2, with D possibly TRBD1 on 5 matching bases. Trimming left V 6 bases short and J 7 bases short, with 21 bases between. Per germline, CDR1 MNHEY and CDR2 SVGAGI. This CDR3 is built from 15 residues. CDR3 DNA: TGTGCCAGCAGGGAGGGGAAGGCAGGTCCGATTGGCTACACCTTC. Protein product: CASREGKAGPIGYTF.

This chain connects TRBV10-3 to TRBJ1-4; 9 bases line up with TRBD1. The V gene's germline CDR1 is ENHRY and CDR2 SYGVKD. With V trimmed by 7 bases and J by 3 bases, 3 bases remained unmatched. The CDR3 extends over 14 amino acids. The CDR3 region is CAINGQGPNEKLFF. Here the CDR3 DNA reads TGTGCCATCAACGGACAGGGGCCTAATGAAAAACTGTTTTTT.

V usage is TRBV4-3 and J usage is TRBJ2-3; 10 positions agree with TRBD1. The CDR3 extends over 16 amino acids. J gave up 4 bases and V 0 bases, and 4 bases lay outside the gene matches. CDR1 and CDR2 (germline): LGHNA, YSLEER. The CDR3 DNA is TGCGCCAGCAGCCAAGACGGCGGGACAGGGGCAGATACGCAGTATTTT. This encodes CASSQDGGTGADTQYF.

The J gene is TRBJ1-2, the V gene TRBV28; 10 positions match TRBD1. This CDR3 has 15 amino acids. Germline CDR1 is MDHEN and CDR2 is SYDVKM. V lost 7 bases, J lost 5 bases, and 10 bases stayed unmatched. For the CDR3, the DNA is TGTGCCAGCACCCCCGGGACAGGGGCTAGTTATGGCTACACCTTC. Translation: CASTPGTGASYGYTF.

The chain combines TRBV19 with TRBJ1-2; D may be TRBD1 (5 bases). CDR1 and CDR2 (germline): LNHDA, SQIVND (reference sequence). The CDR3 length is 14 residues. Trimming shortened V by 6 bases and J by 8 bases, and 19 bases separated the two germline ends. The CDR3 region has the DNA TGTGCCAGTAGGACAGCCGGCCTTCGACGGGGCTACACCTTC. Translating gives CASRTAGLRRGYTF.

The rearrangement links TRBV5-8 to TRBJ1-4; D gene unclear. Germline lookup yields CDR1 SGHTS and CDR2 YDEGEE. This CDR3 region has 15 residues. Trimming removed 0 bases from V and 7 bases from J, with 13 bases in between. The chain's CDR3 is CASSLVGVAREKLFF. CDR3 nucleotide sequence: TGTGCCAGCAGCTTGGTCGGGGTGGCTCGTGAAAAACTGTTTTTT.

The CDR3 sequence is CAARQGSYNEQFF. The CDR3 DNA reads TGTGCCGCCCGACAGGGTAGCTACAATGAGCAGTTCTTC. The gene calls are TRBV30 and TRBJ2-1, with 7 bases fitting TRBD1. After removal of 8 bases from V and 3 bases from J, the junction contained 7 bases not matched to a gene. CDR1 is GTSNPN, CDR2 SVGIG, per germline (reference sequence). The CDR3 runs 13 residues.